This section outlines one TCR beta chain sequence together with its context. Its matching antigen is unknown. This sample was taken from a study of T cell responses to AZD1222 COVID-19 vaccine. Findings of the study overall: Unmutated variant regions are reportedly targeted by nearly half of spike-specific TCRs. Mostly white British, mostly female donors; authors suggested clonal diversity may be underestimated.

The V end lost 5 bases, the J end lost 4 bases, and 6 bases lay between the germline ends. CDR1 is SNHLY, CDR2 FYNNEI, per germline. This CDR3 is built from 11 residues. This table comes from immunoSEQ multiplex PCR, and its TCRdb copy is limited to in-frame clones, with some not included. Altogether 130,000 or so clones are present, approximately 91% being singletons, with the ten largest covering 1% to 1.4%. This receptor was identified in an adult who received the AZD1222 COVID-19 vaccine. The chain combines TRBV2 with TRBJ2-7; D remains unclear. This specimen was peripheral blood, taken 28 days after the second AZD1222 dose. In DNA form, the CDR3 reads TGTGCCAGCAGTCTTCAGTACGAGCAGTACTTC. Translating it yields CASSLQYEQYF.